This T cell receptor beta chain comes out of a study of shared clonotypes between healthy human individuals. Some clones are missing from TCRdb's copy, which holds only in-frame ones; the method was immunoSEQ multiplex PCR. Here the sample spans roughly 2.2 million clones, around 92% being singletons. CDR3 length: 15 residues. J was trimmed by 8 bases and V by 0 bases; bases with no gene match: 4. Germline CDR1 reads MNHEY; CDR2 reads SVGAGI. The sequence was obtained from a man aged 18 to 30 in good health. Some clones in this sample may be carry-over from other donors' samples. The chain couples TRBV6-5 to TRBJ2-1; 10 bases are a match to TRBD2. Sequenced sample: naive CD4+ T cells from PBMCs. Noted subset: CD45RA+ positively selected. The CDR3 bases are TGTGCCAGCAGTTACTCGGCTAGCGGGAGCTATGAGCAGTTCTTC. Translation gives CASSYSASGSYEQFF.